This T cell receptor beta chain was obtained from a study of response to subunit inactivated influenza vaccine. Overall study results and limits: A suggestion made by the authors is that each seasonal influenza vaccination recruits few new T cells.

This clonotype was counted a few times. Its antigen is as yet unknown. Germline CDR1 reads DFQATT; CDR2 reads SNEGSKA (reference sequence). V was pared by 3 bases and J by 3 bases, with 9 bases between. The CDR3 totals 12 residues. TCRdb reprocessed the RT-PCR reads with MiXCR, giving one entry per CDR3 protein. The table shows about 530,000 distinct CDR3 sequences, with 12% occurring only once. The rearrangement links TRBV20-1 to TRBJ2-7, with D hard to call. This receptor was obtained from a man aged 45-60 years who received an inactivated influenza vaccine. The sample consisted of PBMCs from blood, taken on the day of vaccination. The CDR3 protein is CSARPRLYEQYF. CDR3 DNA sequence: TGCAGTGCTAGGCCTAGGCTCTACGAGCAGTACTTC.